This entry lists 22 T cell receptor beta chains sequenced from one sample in a study of blood T cell repertoires in COVID-19. The method was immunoSEQ multiplex PCR; TCRdb's version includes in-frame clones alone and lacks a portion of them. The sample lists tens of thousands of clones; approximately 90% were seen once. The specimen was peripheral blood. These receptors originate from a human donor in a cohort sampled during active COVID-19.

This clone occurred once. The V and J genes are TRBV28 and TRBJ2-2; 13 bases align to TRBD2. The ends lost 2 bases at V and 6 bases at J; junction bases unmatched: 6. The CDR3 has 17 residues. Germline V gene lookup returns CDR1 MDHEN and CDR2 SYDVKM. The CDR3 spells CASSLPTSGRAAGELFF. CDR3 DNA: TGTGCCAGCAGTTTACCCACTAGCGGGAGGGCCGCCGGGGAGCTGTTTTTT.

V usage is TRBV20-1 and J usage is TRBJ2-7; D is perhaps TRBD1 (5 bases). Trimming pared 5 bases from V and 3 bases from J, leaving 8 bases between. Looked up from germline, CDR1 is DFQATT and CDR2 is SNEGSKA (reference sequence). This CDR3 has 11 residues. The CDR3: CSARDSYEQYF. DNA of the CDR3: TGCAGTGCTCGCGACAGCTACGAGCAGTACTTC.

The CDR3: CASSLVGLAGEQYF. The CDR3 coding sequence is TGTGCCAGCAGCTTAGTAGGTCTAGCGGGCGAGCAGTACTTC. The rearrangement uses TRBV7-2 and TRBJ2-7; 8 bases map to TRBD2. This CDR3 has 14 amino acids. Germline lookup yields CDR1 SGHTA and CDR2 FQGNSA. V lost 1 base and J lost 6; bases outside the gene matches: 5.

The V gene is TRBV11-2, the J gene TRBJ2-1; maybe TRBD2 (6 bases). The CDR3 totals 15 residues. Germline values: CDR1 SGHAT, CDR2 FQNNGV. V was pared by 1 base and J by 10 bases, with 17 bases between. The CDR3 sequence is CASSLVAGRGGEQFF. CDR3 sequence (DNA): TGTGCCAGCAGCTTAGTCGCGGGGCGTGGAGGAGAGCAGTTCTTC.

Concerning this clone: One junction end does not reproduce the germline sequence, and a read error may be involved. The chain uses TRBV10-3 and TRBJ2-5, with D perhaps assigned TRBD1 or TRBD2 (7 bases each). This CDR3 contains 13 residues. Germline assignment: CDR1 ENHRY and CDR2 SYGVKD. In nucleotides, the CDR3 is TGTGCCGTCAGGGGGGAGGGCCTGGGGACCCAGTACTTC. This sequence encodes CAVRGEGLGTQYF.

The chain has TRBV4-1 and TRBJ2-7; 15 nucleotides align to TRBD2. The CDR3 sequence is 21 residues long. Germline CDR1 and CDR2: MGHRA and YSYEKL. V gave up 2 bases and J gave up 0 bases; unmatched junction bases: 14. Here the CDR3 DNA reads TGCGCCAGCAGCCAATACATTGCCGGGACTAGCGGGAGGCTGGACTCCTACGAGCAGTACTTC. Translation: CASSQYIAGTSGRLDSYEQYF.

CDR3 residues: CASSPGQAPVAEAFF. The CDR3 DNA is TGTGCCAGCAGCCCCGGACAGGCCCCCGTAGCTGAAGCTTTCTTT. The chain links TRBV5-4 to TRBJ1-1, with TRBD1 matching 7 bases. V gave up 4 bases and J gave up 6 bases; unmatched junction bases: 12. Germline lookup yields CDR1 SGHNT and CDR2 YYREEE (reference sequence). CDR3 length equals 15 residues.

V is TRBV6-4 and J is TRBJ2-2; 7 nucleotides align to TRBD2. The CDR3 totals 15 residues. CDR1 MRHNA and CDR2 SNTAGT come from the germline V gene. Trimming removed 4 bases from V and 6 bases from J; junction bases left unmatched: 8. CDR3 DNA sequence: TGTGCCAGCAGTGTCCGGGCGGGAGTTGCCGGGGAGCTGTTTTTT. As protein: CASSVRAGVAGELFF.

V and J are TRBV7-2 and TRBJ2-2; TRBD2 matches at 14 bases. V gave up 4 bases and J gave up 7 bases; unmatched junction bases: 5. Germline CDR1 SGHTA, CDR2 FQGNSA. The CDR3 is 16 residues long. CDR3: CASSSPGLAGVGELFF. Written as DNA, the CDR3 is TGTGCCAGCAGCTCCCCGGGACTAGCGGGAGTCGGGGAGCTGTTTTTT. The complete variable domain, with remaining parts taken from reference TRBV7-2 and TRBJ2-2, reads GAGVSQSPSNKVTEKGKDVELRCDPISGHTALYWYRQSLGQGLEFLIYFQGNSAPDKSGLPSDRFSAERTGGSVSTLTIQRTQQEDSAVYLCASSSPGLAGVGELFFGEGSRLTVL.

The chain recombines TRBV27 with TRBJ1-1, with D hard to call. The CDR3 contains 13 residues. Looked up from germline, CDR1 is MNHEY and CDR2 is SMNVEV (reference sequence). Deletions cut 4 bases from V and 8 bases from J, with 14 bases between. CDR3 DNA sequence: TGTGCCAGCAGTTGGGGAGTCCTCGGCGAAGCTTTCTTT. It translates to CASSWGVLGEAFF.

The chain combines TRBV3-1 (or the pseudogene TRBV3-2) with TRBJ2-7, with 7 bases aligning to TRBD2. The germline gives CDR1 LGHDT, CDR2 YNNKEL (reference sequence). The junction had 5 bases not matched to a gene; V was cut back by 3 bases and J by 6 bases. The CDR3 is 13 amino acids. CDR3 nucleotides: TGTGCCAGCAGCCAGGGACTAAGGCGCGAGCAGTACGTC. This gives the protein CASSQGLRREQYV.

The rearrangement uses TRBV7-9 and TRBJ2-1; D is uncertain. The CDR3 is 16 amino acids. The germline gives CDR1 SEHNR, CDR2 FQNEAQ (reference sequence). Trimming cost V 5 bases and J 0 bases, with 14 bases left between them. The CDR3 spells CASSPRGRSSYNEQFF. DNA for the CDR3: TGTGCCAGCAGCCCCCGCGGAAGAAGCTCCTACAATGAGCAGTTCTTC.

The chain uses TRBV15 and TRBJ1-5; D is ambiguous. This CDR3 comprises 20 residues. CDR1 and CDR2 from the germline V gene are LNHNV and YYDKDF (reference sequence). The ends were cut back, 2 bases at V and 0 bases at J, with 23 bases in the middle. The DNA of the CDR3 is TGTGCCACCAGCAGAAATATCACAGTCCTTCCCCCCGATAGCAATCAGCCCCAGCATTTT. This codes for CATSRNITVLPPDSNQPQHF.

V and J are TRBV7-9 and TRBJ1-1; D might be TRBD1 (6 bases). With 4 bases removed from V and 0 bases from J, the gap between germline ends came to 15 bases. The CDR3 loop spans 16 amino acids. Germline-derived CDR1 and CDR2 are SEHNR and FQNEAQ (reference sequence). The CDR3, as DNA: TGTGCCAGCAGCTGGCCAGGGGCAACTATGAACACTGAAGCTTTCTTT. This gives the protein CASSWPGATMNTEAFF. Together with reference TRBV7-9 and TRBJ1-1, the CDR3 gives the full variable domain: DTGVSQNPRHKITKRGQNVTFRCDPISEHNRLYWYRQTLGQGPEFLTYFQNEAQLEKSRLLSDRFSAERPKGSFSTLEIQRTEQGDSAMYLCASSWPGATMNTEAFFGQGTRLTVV.

The chain carries TRBV24-1 and TRBJ2-5, with no clear D. The CDR3 is 12 residues long. The germline V and J ends were trimmed by 5 bases and 5 bases, with 8 bases remaining between them. Germline V lookup: CDR1 KGHDR, CDR2 SFDVKD. CDR3 nucleotides: TGTGCCACCAGTGCCCCCGGGGAGACCCAGTACTTC. It specifies CATSAPGETQYF.

The CDR3, as DNA: TGTGCCAGCAGTGGCGGCGGTGCCGCCCGAGAGACCCAGTACTTC. This translates into CASSGGGAARETQYF. The chain is built from TRBV2 and TRBJ2-5; no clear D gene. The CDR3 spans 15 residues. V dropped 4 bases and J dropped 4 bases, with 16 bases sitting between them. Germline V CDR1 and CDR2: SNHLY, FYNNEI.

The chain has TRBV7-9 and TRBJ1-1; a weak D match, TRBD1 (6 bases). The V end lost 4 bases, the J end lost 4 bases, and 19 bases lay between the germline ends. There are 16 residues in the CDR3. Germline CDR1 SEHNR, CDR2 FQNEAQ (reference sequence). The CDR3 DNA reads as TGTGCCAGCAGCTCCGCCGGGGGGGCGCAAGTCACTGAAGCTTTCTTT. It is translated as CASSSAGGAQVTEAFF.

The J gene is TRBJ2-7, the V gene TRBV4-1; 9 bases agree with TRBD2. With V trimmed by 0 bases and J by 1 base, 7 bases remained unmatched. Germline CDR1 MGHRA, CDR2 YSYEKL. The CDR3 spans 17 residues. In DNA form, the CDR3 reads TGCGCCAGCAGCCAAGACTACGGGACTAGCAGATCCTACGAGCAGTACTTC. It is translated as CASSQDYGTSRSYEQYF.

The J gene is TRBJ1-6, the V gene TRBV28, with D perhaps TRBD1 (6 bases). Between the trimmed V and J ends, which lost 5 bases and 0 bases, there was a span of 11 bases. Per the germline V gene, CDR1 is MDHEN and CDR2 is SYDVKM. CDR3 size: 16 residues. CDR3 in amino acids: CASSLDSSSYNSPLHF. CDR3 DNA: TGTGCCAGCAGTCTGGACAGCAGCTCCTATAATTCACCCCTCCACTTT.

The chain combines TRBV11-2 with TRBJ2-7; TRBD1 matches 10 bases. J gave up 11 bases and V 4 bases, and 8 bases lay outside the gene matches. The germline V gene encodes CDR1 SGHAT and CDR2 FQNNGV. This CDR3 region has 13 residues. As DNA, the CDR3 is TGTGCCAGCAGCTCGCCGGGACAGGGGTCGGAGTACTTC. It encodes CASSSPGQGSEYF.

The rearrangement joins TRBV7-9 to TRBJ2-1; 11 positions match TRBD1. The CDR3 runs to 17 residues. Germline V gene sequence: CDR1 SEHNR, CDR2 FQNEAQ (reference sequence). Losses at the gene ends were 0 bases for V and 6 bases for J; bases not matched to a gene: 7. This CDR3 reads CASSLALRGTGGNEQFF. The CDR3 bases are TGTGCCAGCAGCTTAGCGCTTAGAGGGACAGGGGGCAATGAGCAGTTCTTC. Supplemented by reference TRBV7-9 and TRBJ2-1, the full variable domain reads DTGVSQNPRHKITKRGQNVTFRCDPISEHNRLYWYRQTLGQGPEFLTYFQNEAQLEKSRLLSDRFSAERPKGSFSTLEIQRTEQGDSAMYLCASSLALRGTGGNEQFFGPGTRLTVL.

The chain uses TRBV10-3 and TRBJ2-5; 8 nucleotides align to TRBD1. This CDR3 spans 15 amino acids. From germline, CDR1 is ENHRY and CDR2 SYGVKD. J was trimmed by 0 bases and V by 2 bases; bases with no gene match: 2. This chain's CDR3 is CAISEGQGNQETQYF. CDR3 bases: TGTGCCATCAGTGAGGGACAGGGTAACCAAGAGACCCAGTACTTC.